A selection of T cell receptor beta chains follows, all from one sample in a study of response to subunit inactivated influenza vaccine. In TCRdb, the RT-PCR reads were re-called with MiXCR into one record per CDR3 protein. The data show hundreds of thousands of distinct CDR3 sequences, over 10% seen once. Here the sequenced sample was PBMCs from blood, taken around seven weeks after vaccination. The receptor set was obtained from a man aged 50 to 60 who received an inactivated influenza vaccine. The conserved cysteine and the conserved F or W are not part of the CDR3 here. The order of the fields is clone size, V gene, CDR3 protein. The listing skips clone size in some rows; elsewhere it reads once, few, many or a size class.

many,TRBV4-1,ASSQDGNGASAGYT
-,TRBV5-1,ASTNVRGSYYEQY
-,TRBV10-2,ASSDGRLAMETQY
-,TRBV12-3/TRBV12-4,ASSRGDNEKLF
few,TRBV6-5,ASSYTGRGLDTQY
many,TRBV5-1,ASSLGRGLGEQY
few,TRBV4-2,ASSPNLAQSSYEQY
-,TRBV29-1,SVRVDKNIQY
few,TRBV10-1,ASSELGYTDTQY
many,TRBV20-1,SDRPTGGGETQY
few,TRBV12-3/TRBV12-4,ASSGLAGDSYEQY
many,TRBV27,ASSMGQGALNEQF
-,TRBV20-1,SATCLADQETQY
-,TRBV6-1,ASIPSLMNTEAF
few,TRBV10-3,ATKLAGGSYEQY